The TCR beta chain under discussion was sequenced for a study of cytomegalovirus exposure and HLA in healthy donors. The CDR3 is 13 amino acids. Per the germline V gene, CDR1 is MNHEY and CDR2 is SMNVEV (reference sequence). V lost 6 bases and J lost 4, with 13 bases in between. As to this clone: As yet, its antigen is unknown.

Findings and limits, study-wide: Of the V segments, some could not be distinguished, including TRBV6-2 and TRBV6-3, and were excluded. Follow-up analysis found HLA locus-dependent TCR association rates, highest for DRB1 and lowest for HLA-C.

60 Vbeta and 13 Jbeta primers were used in PCR. Clones were read by immunoSEQ multiplex PCR, and TCRdb kept only the in-frame ones, dropping some. The repertoire holds about 270,000 clones, with around two thirds as singletons. At sampling all donors were nominally healthy, likely with unrecorded immune exposures. The sequenced sample was PBMCs. The chain couples TRBV27 to TRBJ2-7; TRBD2 is a possible D gene (6 bases). The clonotype comes from a female donor in good health and CMV-seronegative. The CDR3 region is CASSRDFPYEQYF. CDR3 sequence (DNA): TGTGCCAGCAGCCGGGACTTCCCATACGAGCAGTACTTC.